Listed below are T cell receptor beta chains from one sample, sequenced in a study of blood T cell repertoires in COVID-19. The assay was immunoSEQ multiplex PCR, and TCRdb's table has in-frame clones only and misses some. Of 95,000 to 150,000 clones in the sample, around 77% were seen once. Sample: peripheral blood. These receptors were obtained from a human donor in a cohort sampled during active COVID-19. Both conserved end residues are part of each CDR3. The D gene is left open where the match is weak. A clone size is listed for some rows: how often the clone was seen (once, few, many), or a class if it is expanded.

14 | TRBJ1-5 | TRBV30 | . | . | CAWSVGGGWQPQHF | TGTGCCTGGAGTGTGGGAGGGGGGTGGCAGCCCCAGCATTTT
12 | TRBJ2-4 | TRBV4-1 | . | . | CASSQDNGIQYF | TGCGCCAGCAGCCAAGATAACGGCATTCAGTACTTC
15 | TRBJ1-5 | TRBV5-6 | . | . | CASSPRRMGNQPQHF | TGTGCCAGCAGCCCCCGGCGGATGGGCAATCAGCCCCAGCATTTT
14 | TRBJ1-3 | TRBV28 | . | . | CASSLRISGNTIYF | TGTGCCAGCAGTTTGCGGATCTCTGGAAACACCATATATTTT
13 | TRBJ1-2 | TRBV7-9 | . | . | CASSLVGPDGYTF | TGTGCCAGCAGCTTAGTCGGTCCTGATGGCTACACCTTC
15 | TRBJ2-7 | TRBV15 | . | . | CATSRDRRSSYEQYF | TGTGCCACCAGCAGAGATAGGCGGTCATCCTACGAGCAGTACTTC
13 | TRBJ1-2 | TRBV12-3/TRBV12-4 | . | . | CASSFGKNYGYTF | TGTGCCAGCAGTTTTGGCAAGAACTATGGCTACACCTTC
13 | TRBJ2-5 | TRBV24-1 | TRBD1 | once | CATSDRGQETQYF | TGTGCCACCAGTGACAGGGGGCAGGAGACCCAGTACTTC
16 | TRBJ1-6 | TRBV6-2/TRBV6-3 | TRBD1 | few | CASSQGTGVYNSPLHF | TGTGCCAGCAGTCAAGGGACAGGTGTTTATAATTCACCCCTCCACTTT
15 | TRBJ1-1 | TRBV2 | . | few | CASNSGLSKNTEAFF | TGTGCCAGCAACTCCGGACTGTCAAAGAACACTGAAGCTTTCTTT
18 | TRBJ1-3 | TRBV15 | . | . | CATSVRSTGFRAGNTIYF | TGTGCCACCAGCGTACGATCTACAGGGTTTAGGGCTGGAAACACCATATATTTT
13 | TRBJ2-7 | TRBV2 | . | . | CASRQSYGYEQYF | TGTGCCAGCCGACAGTCCTATGGCTACGAGCAGTACTTC
14 | TRBJ1-5 | TRBV7-2 | TRBD1 | . | CASRPGQGHQPQHF | TGTGCCAGCAGACCGGGACAGGGTCATCAGCCCCAGCATTTT
14 | TRBJ2-7 | TRBV6-5 | . | . | CASSYGGAAYEQYF | TGTGCCAGCAGTTACGGCGGGGCAGCCTACGAGCAGTACTTC
12 | TRBJ2-1 | TRBV19 | TRBD1 | few | CASGQGYNEQFF | TGTGCCAGTGGACAGGGTTACAATGAGCAGTTCTTC
15 | TRBJ2-7 | TRBV7-8 | TRBD1 | . | CASSLTGTGLNEQYF | TGTGCCAGCAGCCTAACCGGGACAGGTCTCAACGAGCAGTACTTC
13 | TRBJ2-3 | TRBV10-3 | . | . | CAIRVQGADTQYF | TGTGCCATCAGGGTACAGGGAGCAGATACGCAGTATTTT